One and the same sample provided the 23 T cell receptor beta chains below, sequenced in a study of CD8+CD57+ T cells in acquired aplastic anemia. Researchers used genomic DNA as the template to profile TCR beta VDJ and CDR3. TCRdb ran MiXCR on the reads and lists one entry per CDR3 protein. The data show 300,000 or so distinct CDR3 sequences, 56% seen once. It was patients with CD8+CD57+ cell expansion by flow cytometry who were chosen for sequencing. The sequenced material came from sorted CD4+, CD8+, or CD8+CD57+ T cells (not recorded which) from PBMCs. All receptors derive from a human donor with aplastic anemia.

This clonotype was seen repeatedly, ten times or more. The chain recombines TRBV7-3 with TRBJ2-1; the D gene is possibly TRBD2 (6 bases). CDR1 is SGHTA, CDR2 FQGTGA, per germline. V lost 3 bases, J lost 8 bases, and 23 bases lay in between. The CDR3 runs 17 residues. The DNA of the CDR3 is TGTGCCAGCAGCTTTACCCCCCTTGTCGGGAGATCGGATGAGCAGTTCTTC. Amino acids: CASSFTPLVGRSDEQFF.

This clonotype has ten or more counts. V usage is TRBV20-1 and J usage is TRBJ2-7, with a possible D match to TRBD1 (5 bases). The CDR3 covers 13 residues. V was clipped by 3 bases and J by 3 bases, with 12 bases between them. In germline, CDR1 is DFQATT, CDR2 SNEGSKA (reference sequence). CDR3 in amino acids: CSASDDRYYEQYF. The CDR3 DNA reads as TGCAGTGCTAGTGATGACAGATACTACGAGCAGTACTTC.

This clonotype has ten or more counts. CDR3 nucleotide sequence: TGCGCCAGCAGCTTGGAGGGAATTACGGAGACCCAGTACTTC. Amino acids: CASSLEGITETQYF. The chain combines TRBV5-1 with TRBJ2-5, with D unclear. CDR1 and CDR2 (germline): SGHRS, YFSETQ. Between the trimmed V and J ends, which lost 0 bases and 5 bases, there was a span of 11 bases. The CDR3 loop spans 14 amino acids.

The J gene is TRBJ1-4, the V gene TRBV7-8; the D gene is possibly TRBD1 (5 bases). The CDR3 has 16 amino acids. The germline CDR1 and CDR2 sequences are SGHVS and FQNEAQ. The ends were cut back, 2 bases at V and 5 bases at J, with 15 bases in the middle. DNA for the CDR3: TGTGCCAGCAGCTTAAGGTTTAGGGGTTCGAATGAAAAACTGTTTTTT. It is translated as CASSLRFRGSNEKLFF.

About this clonotype: An end of the junction does not agree with germline; a read error may underlie this. As DNA, the CDR3 is TGTACCAGCAGCCATCCTGGGACAGCCACTATTTCCGGCTACACCTTC. Translating gives CTSSHPGTATISGYTF. The chain recombines TRBV12-3 or TRBV12-4 with TRBJ1-2; 7 bases match TRBD1. The CDR3 covers 16 residues.

This chain uses TRBV25-1 with TRBJ2-1; D may be TRBD1 or TRBD2 (5 bases each). The V end lost 0 bases, the J end lost 7 bases, and 19 bases lay between the germline ends. This CDR3 comprises 17 residues. Germline CDR1 and CDR2: MGHDK and SYGVNS. The CDR3 region has the DNA TGTGCCAGCAGTGAATATACGGGACGGAGCCGTGGGAATGAGCAGTTCTTC. Translated: CASSEYTGRSRGNEQFF.

The sample holds many counts of this clonotype. This chain links TRBV7-6 with TRBJ2-5; D might be TRBD2 (5 bases). CDR1 and CDR2 (germline): SGHVS, FNYEAQ. V was cut by 1 base and J by 2 bases, with 5 bases left in between. The CDR3 runs to 13 residues. DNA for the CDR3: TGTGCCAGCAGCTTAGTAGCGCAAGAGACCCAGTACTTC. Translating it yields CASSLVAQETQYF.

This clonotype was observed a handful of times. The chain has TRBV19 and TRBJ1-1; D remains ambiguous. Germline-derived CDR1 and CDR2 are LNHDA and SQIVND (reference sequence). The length of the CDR3 is 11 residues. V gave up 11 bases and J gave up 1 base, with 8 bases separating them. DNA for the CDR3: TGTGCCTCAACGGCGAACACTGAAGCTTTCTTT. Residues: CASTANTEAFF.

V usage is TRBV29-1 and J usage is TRBJ1-4; no clear D gene. The CDR3 length is 13 residues. Germline CDR1 is SQVTM and CDR2 is ANQGSEA. Trimming pared 5 bases from V and 4 bases from J, leaving 11 bases between. CDR3 nucleotides: TGCAGCGTTAGAGGAGTTCTTAATGAAAAACTGTTTTTT. Translation gives CSVRGVLNEKLFF. The entire variable domain, with the rest obtained from reference TRBV29-1 and TRBJ1-4, is as follows: SAVISQKPSRDICQRGTSLTIQCQVDSQVTMMFWYRQQPGQSLTLIATANQGSEATYESGFVIDKFPISRPNLTFSTLTVSNMSPEDSSIYLCSVRGVLNEKLFFGSGTQLSVL.

DNA of the CDR3: TGTGCCAGCAGCTTAGAGGGCAGCGGGCTCCATGAAGCTTTCTTT. The encoded protein is CASSLEGSGLHEAFF. The chain links TRBV11-3 to TRBJ1-1; no clear D. V was clipped by 0 bases and J by 7 bases, with 15 bases between them. This CDR3 region has 15 residues. CDR1 SGHNT and CDR2 YENEEA come from the germline V gene.

The chain links TRBV20-1 to TRBJ2-1; D gene unclear. Trimming left V 0 bases short and J 6 bases short, with 12 bases between. Per the germline V gene, CDR1 is DFQATT and CDR2 is SNEGSKA (reference sequence). This CDR3 has 14 residues. The CDR3 DNA reads as TGCAGTGCTAGAGAGATGGTAGGGCCCAATGAGCAGTTCTTC. Translated, it gives CSAREMVGPNEQFF.

In its sample, this clonotype was seen a few times. The genes are TRBV7-2 and TRBJ1-3; D not certain. The ends were cut back, 8 bases at V and 5 bases at J, with 7 bases in the middle. Germline V gene lookup returns CDR1 SGHTA and CDR2 FQGNSA. The CDR3 covers 11 residues. The CDR3 protein is CASSSRNTIYF. CDR3 sequence (DNA): TGTGCCAGCTCCTCGCGAAACACCATATATTTT.

On this clonotype itself: The junction departs from the called germline gene at one end, perhaps through a read error. The rearrangement joins TRBV5-6 to TRBJ1-2; D is ambiguous. The CDR3 consists of 13 residues. Germline V gives CDR1 SGHDT, CDR2 YYEEEE. CDR3 in DNA: TGTGCCAGCACCGTCCCACCGGGTAATGGCTGCACCTTC. It translates to CASTVPPGNGCTF.

The chain recombines TRBV11-2 with TRBJ2-7, with 13 bases aligning to TRBD2. CDR1 and CDR2 from the germline V gene are SGHAT and FQNNGV. Trimming removed 8 bases from V and 6 bases from J; junction bases left unmatched: 7. The CDR3 extends over 14 amino acids. The CDR3 is CASSGTSGKGEQYF. The CDR3 DNA is TGTGCCAGCTCCGGGACTAGCGGGAAGGGCGAGCAGTACTTC. The full variable domain, in which reference TRBV11-2 and TRBJ2-7 provide the parts outside the CDR3, is EAGVAQSPRYKIIEKRQSVAFWCNPISGHATLYWYQQILGQGPKLLIQFQNNGVVDDSQLPKDRFSAERLKGVDSTLKIQPAKLEDSAVYLCASSGTSGKGEQYFGPGTRLTVT.

This clonotype was seen at least ten times. The chain uses TRBV5-1 and TRBJ2-2; D perhaps matches TRBD1 (5 bases). V lost 0 bases and J 3 bases, leaving 12 bases between the germline ends. Germline assignment: CDR1 SGHRS and CDR2 YFSETQ. This CDR3 comprises 16 residues. CDR3 in amino acids: CASSLAAQGYTGELFF. The CDR3 nucleotides read TGCGCCAGCAGCTTGGCCGCCCAGGGTTACACCGGGGAGCTGTTTTTT. The full variable domain, completed using reference TRBV5-1 and TRBJ2-2, is KAGVTQTPRYLIKTRGQQVTLSCSPISGHRSVSWYQQTPGQGLQFLFEYFSETQRNKGNFPGRFSGRQFSNSRSEMNVSTLELGDSALYLCASSLAAQGYTGELFFGEGSRLTVL.

Of note for this clonotype: Since a much larger clone is just one base distant, this may be a read error. The rearrangement links TRBV10-3 to TRBJ2-2; D may match TRBD1 or TRBD2 (5 bases each). The CDR3 contains 15 residues. CDR1 is ENHRY and CDR2 is SYGVKD in the germline V gene. V was trimmed by 11 bases and J by 5 bases, leaving 21 bases between them. Here the CDR3 reads CAVGRTTAETGELFF. The CDR3 DNA sequence: TGTGCCGTCGGTCGGACAACAGCGGAAACCGGGGAGCTGTTTTTT.

CDR3 residues: CATRSRWERERYNEQFF. CDR3 nucleotides: TGCGCCACCCGATCACGTTGGGAGCGGGAGAGGTACAATGAGCAGTTCTTC. The chain uses TRBV10-2 and TRBJ2-1; 8 bases map to TRBD2. V was pared by 10 bases and J by 4 bases, with 18 bases of the junction left unmatched. Germline V CDR1 and CDR2: WSHSY, SAAADI. This CDR3 is built from 17 residues.

The V gene is TRBV5-1, the J gene TRBJ2-3, with D possibly TRBD2 on 6 matching bases. The length of the CDR3 is 17 residues. CDR1 is SGHRS, CDR2 YFSETQ, per germline. V was pared by 6 bases and J by 0 bases, with 20 bases between. The CDR3 nucleotides are TGCGCCAGCAACCCGGGGCGGGGTTTGGGGAGCACAGATACGCAGTATTTT. Translating gives CASNPGRGLGSTDTQYF. The full variable domain, its missing parts supplied by reference TRBV5-1 and TRBJ2-3, is KAGVTQTPRYLIKTRGQQVTLSCSPISGHRSVSWYQQTPGQGLQFLFEYFSETQRNKGNFPGRFSGRQFSNSRSEMNVSTLELGDSALYLCASNPGRGLGSTDTQYFGPGTRLTVL.

The chain carries TRBV2 and TRBJ2-3, with 7 bases matching TRBD1. The CDR3 covers 16 residues. V was clipped by 0 bases and J by 0 bases; unmatched bases: 3. The V gene's germline CDR1 is SNHLY and CDR2 FYNNEI. The CDR3: CASSEAGTASTDTQYF. The CDR3 DNA is TGTGCCAGCAGTGAAGCGGGGACAGCTAGCACAGATACGCAGTATTTT. The full variable domain, with the rest looked up from reference TRBV2 and TRBJ2-3, is EPEVTQTPSHQVTQMGQEVILRCVPISNHLYFYWYRQILGQKVEFLVSFYNNEISEKSEIFDDQFSVERPDGSNFTLKIRSTKLEDSAMYFCASSEAGTASTDTQYFGPGTRLTVL.

This clonotype was recorded at least ten times. The chain recombines TRBV6-1 with TRBJ2-7; D uncertain. CDR1 is MNHNS, CDR2 SASEGT, per germline. The length of the CDR3 is 14 residues. V lost 2 bases, J lost 3 bases, and 11 bases lay in between. CDR3 amino acids: CASSERWGIYEQYF. The CDR3 region has the DNA TGTGCCAGCAGTGAAAGATGGGGAATCTACGAGCAGTACTTC.

This clonotype was detected many times. This rearrangement joins TRBV7-8 to TRBJ2-1; D is ambiguous. The CDR3 loop spans 12 amino acids. Trimming took off 5 bases at V and 5 bases at J, with 7 bases between the two ends. The germline V gene has CDR1 SGHVS and CDR2 FQNEAQ. The CDR3: CASSPGHNEQFF. CDR3 nucleotide sequence: TGTGCCAGCAGCCCAGGACACAATGAGCAGTTCTTC. The whole variable domain, filled in from reference TRBV7-8 and TRBJ2-1, reads GAGVSQSPRYKVAKRGQDVALRCDPISGHVSLFWYQQALGQGPEFLTYFQNEAQLDKSGLPSDRFFAERPEGSVSTLKIQRTQQEDSAVYLCASSPGHNEQFFGPGTRLTVL.

V and J are TRBV15 and TRBJ2-7; 9 positions match TRBD2. The CDR3 is 17 amino acids. Unmatched junction bases numbered 18, after V lost 10 bases and J lost 2 bases. CDR1 LNHNV and CDR2 YYDKDF come from the germline V gene (reference sequence). The CDR3 DNA sequence: TGTGCCAGCGGCTTGTCCGGTAGCGGGAGTTCTCCCTACGAGCAGTACTTC. Its translation is CASGLSGSGSSPYEQYF.

At least ten counts were recorded for this clonotype. The J gene is TRBJ1-2, the V gene TRBV7-6; unclear D gene. Trimming cost V 1 base and J 0 bases, with 3 bases left between them. CDR3 length: 13 amino acids. Germline CDR1 reads SGHVS; CDR2 reads FNYEAQ. DNA for the CDR3: TGTGCCAGCAGCTTAGGGACTAACTATGGCTACACCTTC. Its protein is CASSLGTNYGYTF. Full variable domain (rest looked up from reference TRBV7-6 and TRBJ1-2): GAGVSQSPRYKVTKRGQDVALRCDPISGHVSLYWYRQALGQGPEFLTYFNYEAQQDKSGLPNDRFSAERPEGSISTLTIQRTEQRDSAMYRCASSLGTNYGYTFGSGTRLTVV.